This T cell receptor (beta chain) was captured in a study of CD8 T cells in Susac syndrome. About the research overall: Each patient with Susac syndrome, at the time of blood draw, was therapy-naive, on corticosteroids, or on intravenous immunoglobulin alone.

TEMRA cells were enriched by FACS, while CD8+ and CD4+ T cells were obtained through a negative isolation that was performed magnetically. V lost 0 bases and J 4 bases, leaving 15 bases between the germline ends. Germline CDR1 is GTSNPN and CDR2 is SVGIG (reference sequence). This CDR3 is 15 amino acids long. cDNA came from around 0.54 to 1 ug RNA primed by random hexamers. MiXCR was run by TCRdb on the immunoSEQ multiplex PCR reads, yielding one entry per CDR3 protein. The table has about 120,000 distinct CDR3 sequences, 90% to 95% seen once. This TCR came from a human donor with Susac syndrome. The genes are TRBV30 and TRBJ1-1; D uncertain. The sample comprised CD8+ T cells from PBMCs. CDR3 DNA: TGTGCCTGGAGTGTAGGCCCGGCGAGGTCCACTGAAGCTTTCTTT. It codes for CAWSVGPARSTEAFF.